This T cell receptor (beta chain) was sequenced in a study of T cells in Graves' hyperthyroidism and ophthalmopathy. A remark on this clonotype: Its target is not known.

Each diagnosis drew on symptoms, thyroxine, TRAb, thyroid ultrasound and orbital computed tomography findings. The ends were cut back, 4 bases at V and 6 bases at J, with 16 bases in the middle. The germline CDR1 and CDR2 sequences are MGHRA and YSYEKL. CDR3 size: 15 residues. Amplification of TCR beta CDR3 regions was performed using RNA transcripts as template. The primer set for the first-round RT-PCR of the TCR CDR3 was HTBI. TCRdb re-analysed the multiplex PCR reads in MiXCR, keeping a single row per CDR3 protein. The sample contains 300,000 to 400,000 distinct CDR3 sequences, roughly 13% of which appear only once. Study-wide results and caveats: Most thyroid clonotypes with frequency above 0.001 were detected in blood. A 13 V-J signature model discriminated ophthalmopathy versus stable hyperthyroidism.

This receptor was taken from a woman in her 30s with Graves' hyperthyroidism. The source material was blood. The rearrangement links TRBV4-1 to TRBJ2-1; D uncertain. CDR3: CASSPPFVWPNEQFF. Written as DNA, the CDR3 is TGCGCCAGCAGCCCTCCCTTTGTATGGCCCAATGAGCAGTTCTTC.